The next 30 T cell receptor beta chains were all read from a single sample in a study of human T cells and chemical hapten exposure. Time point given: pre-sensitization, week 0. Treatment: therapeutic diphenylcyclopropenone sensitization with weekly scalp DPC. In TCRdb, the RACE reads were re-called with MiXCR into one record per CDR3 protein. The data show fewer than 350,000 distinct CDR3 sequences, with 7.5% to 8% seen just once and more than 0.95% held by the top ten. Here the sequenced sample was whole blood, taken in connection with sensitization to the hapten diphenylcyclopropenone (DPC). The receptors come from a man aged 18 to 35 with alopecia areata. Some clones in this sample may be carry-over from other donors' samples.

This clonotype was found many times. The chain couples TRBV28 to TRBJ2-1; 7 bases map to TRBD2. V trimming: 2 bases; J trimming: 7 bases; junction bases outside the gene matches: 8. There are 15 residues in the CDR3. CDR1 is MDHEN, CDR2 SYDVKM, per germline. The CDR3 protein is CASSLRWASGNEQFF. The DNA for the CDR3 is TGTGCCAGCAGTTTACGGTGGGCTAGCGGTAATGAGCAGTTCTTC.

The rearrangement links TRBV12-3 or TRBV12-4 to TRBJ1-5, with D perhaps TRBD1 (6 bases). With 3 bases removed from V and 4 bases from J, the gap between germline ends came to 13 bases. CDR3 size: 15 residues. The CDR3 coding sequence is TGTGCCAGCAGTTTGAGGGGGAGGCAGAATCAGCCCCAGCATTTT. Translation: CASSLRGRQNQPQHF.

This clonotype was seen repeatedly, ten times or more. The CDR3 region has the DNA TGTGCCAGCAGCGCAGGCAACAATCAGCCCCAGCATTTT. Encoded protein: CASSAGNNQPQHF. The chain recombines TRBV9 with TRBJ1-5; D remains ambiguous. V was clipped by 3 bases and J by 3 bases, with 7 bases between them. CDR3 length: 13 amino acids. Germline CDR1 is SGDLS and CDR2 is YYNGEE. The full variable domain, its missing parts supplied by reference TRBV9 and TRBJ1-5, is DSGVTQTPKHLITATGQRVTLRCSPRSGDLSVYWYQQSLDQGLQFLIQYYNGEERAKGNILERFSAQQFPDLHSELNLSSLELGDSALYFCASSAGNNQPQHFGDGTRLSIL.

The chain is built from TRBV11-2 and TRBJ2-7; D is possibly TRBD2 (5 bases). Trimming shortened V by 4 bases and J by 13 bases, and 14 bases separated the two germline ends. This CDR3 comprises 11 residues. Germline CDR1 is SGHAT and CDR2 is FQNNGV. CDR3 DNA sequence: TGTGCCAGCAGCTCGTGGAGGTCTCCCTACTTC. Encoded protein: CASSSWRSPYF.

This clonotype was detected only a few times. The CDR3 DNA sequence: TGTGCCAGCAGCCCCCCTGGGACTAGGAGGGGGACCCAGTACTTC. Translation gives CASSPPGTRRGTQYF. J is TRBJ2-5 and V is TRBV27, with TRBD2 matching over 8 bases. V gave up 6 bases and J gave up 7 bases; unmatched junction bases: 13. CDR3 size: 15 residues. Per the germline V gene, CDR1 is MNHEY and CDR2 is SMNVEV (reference sequence).

CDR3 amino acids: CASSLRGGLEAFF. For the CDR3, the DNA is TGTGCCAGCAGCTTAAGGGGGGGTCTCGAAGCTTTCTTT. The chain links TRBV7-8 to TRBJ1-1, with TRBD1 as a possible D gene (6 bases). In germline, CDR1 is SGHVS, CDR2 FQNEAQ. V was cut by 2 bases and J by 8 bases, with 12 bases left in between. The CDR3 contains 13 residues.

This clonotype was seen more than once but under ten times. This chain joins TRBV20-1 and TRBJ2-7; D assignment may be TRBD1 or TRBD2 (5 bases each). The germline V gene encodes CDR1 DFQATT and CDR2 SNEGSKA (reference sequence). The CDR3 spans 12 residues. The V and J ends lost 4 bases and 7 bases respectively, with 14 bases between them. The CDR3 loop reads CSAIDWGIEQYF. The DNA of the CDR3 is TGCAGTGCTATAGATTGGGGGATTGAGCAGTACTTC.

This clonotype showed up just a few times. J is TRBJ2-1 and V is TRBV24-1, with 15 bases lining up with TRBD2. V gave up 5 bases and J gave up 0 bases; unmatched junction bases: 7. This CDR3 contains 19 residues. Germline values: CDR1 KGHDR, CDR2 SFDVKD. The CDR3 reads CATSAPGLAGGSSYNEQFF. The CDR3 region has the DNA TGTGCCACCAGTGCCCCGGGACTAGCGGGGGGAAGCTCCTACAATGAGCAGTTCTTC.

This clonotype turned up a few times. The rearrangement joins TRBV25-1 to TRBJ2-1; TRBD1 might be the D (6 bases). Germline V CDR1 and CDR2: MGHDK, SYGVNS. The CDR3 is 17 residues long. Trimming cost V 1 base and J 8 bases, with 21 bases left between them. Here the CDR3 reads CASSELGSTGLYHEQFF. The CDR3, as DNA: TGTGCCAGCAGTGAATTGGGTAGTACAGGGCTTTATCATGAGCAGTTCTTC. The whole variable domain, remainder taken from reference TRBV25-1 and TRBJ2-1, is EADIYQTPRYLVIGTGKKITLECSQTMGHDKMYWYQQDPGMELHLIHYSYGVNSTEKGDLSSESTVSRIRTEHFPLTLESARPSHTSQYLCASSELGSTGLYHEQFFGPGTRLTVL.

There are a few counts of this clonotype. The CDR3: CATQRLTSGANVLTF. CDR3 DNA: TGTGCCACCCAAAGACTCACTTCTGGGGCCAACGTCCTGACTTTC. The rearrangement links TRBV28 to TRBJ2-6; D is ambiguous. There are 15 residues in the CDR3. V was cut by 10 bases and J by 1 base, with 14 bases left in between. Germline V gene sequence: CDR1 MDHEN, CDR2 SYDVKM.

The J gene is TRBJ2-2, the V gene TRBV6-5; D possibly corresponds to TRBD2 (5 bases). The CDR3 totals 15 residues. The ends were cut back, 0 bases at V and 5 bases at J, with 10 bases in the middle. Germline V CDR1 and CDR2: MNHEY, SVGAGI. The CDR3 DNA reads TGTGCCAGCAGTTACTCGTCCGGGGTTACCGGGGAGCTGTTTTTT. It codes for CASSYSSGVTGELFF.

CDR3 DNA sequence: TGTGCCAGCAGTTTATCCGGGACAGGGGGCGACTATGGCTACACCTTC. It is translated as CASSLSGTGGDYGYTF. The chain carries TRBV27 and TRBJ1-2; 12 nucleotides match TRBD1. Losses at the gene ends were 0 bases for V and 3 bases for J; bases not matched to a gene: 2. CDR1 is MNHEY and CDR2 is SMNVEV in the germline V gene (reference sequence). The CDR3 sequence is 16 residues long.

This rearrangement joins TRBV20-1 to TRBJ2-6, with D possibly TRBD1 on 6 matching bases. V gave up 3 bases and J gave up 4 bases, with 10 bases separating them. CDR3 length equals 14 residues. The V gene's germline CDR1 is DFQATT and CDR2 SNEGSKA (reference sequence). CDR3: CSARGQTGANVLTF. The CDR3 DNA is TGCAGTGCTAGGGGACAAACCGGGGCCAACGTCCTGACTTTC.

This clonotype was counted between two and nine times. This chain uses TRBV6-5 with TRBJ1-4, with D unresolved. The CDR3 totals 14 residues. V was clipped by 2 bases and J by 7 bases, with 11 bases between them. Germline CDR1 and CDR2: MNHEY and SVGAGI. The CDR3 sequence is CASSYVGGGEKLFF. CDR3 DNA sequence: TGTGCCAGCAGTTACGTGGGAGGAGGTGAAAAACTGTTTTTT.

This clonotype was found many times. The CDR3 DNA is TGCGCCAGCAGCTTGGTTGGGGCTGGCGAGCAGTACGTC. Translated, it gives CASSLVGAGEQYV. The J gene is TRBJ2-7, the V gene TRBV5-1, with D perhaps TRBD1 (5 bases). The CDR3 runs to 13 residues. Trimming stripped 0 bases from V and 6 bases from J, with 10 bases between. Germline values: CDR1 SGHRS, CDR2 YFSETQ.

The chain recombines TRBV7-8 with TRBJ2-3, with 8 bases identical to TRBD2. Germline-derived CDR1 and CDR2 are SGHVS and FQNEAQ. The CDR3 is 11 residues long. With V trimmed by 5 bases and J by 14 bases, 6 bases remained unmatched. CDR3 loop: CASSLSGVMYF. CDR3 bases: TGTGCCAGCAGCCTTAGCGGGGTTATGTATTTT.

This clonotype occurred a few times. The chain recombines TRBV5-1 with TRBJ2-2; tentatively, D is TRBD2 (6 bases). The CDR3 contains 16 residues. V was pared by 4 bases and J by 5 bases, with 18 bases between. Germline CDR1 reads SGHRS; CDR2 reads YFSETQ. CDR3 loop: CASSDGTGIKTGELFF. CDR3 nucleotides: TGCGCCAGCAGCGACGGGACTGGGATAAAGACCGGGGAGCTGTTTTTT.

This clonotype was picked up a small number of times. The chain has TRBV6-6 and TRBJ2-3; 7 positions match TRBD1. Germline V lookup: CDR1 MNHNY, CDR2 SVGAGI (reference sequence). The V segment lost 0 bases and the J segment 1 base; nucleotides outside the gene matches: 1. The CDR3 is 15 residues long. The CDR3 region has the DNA TGTGCCAGCAGTTACTCGCAGGGGGGCACAGATACGCAGTATTTT. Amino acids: CASSYSQGGTDTQYF.

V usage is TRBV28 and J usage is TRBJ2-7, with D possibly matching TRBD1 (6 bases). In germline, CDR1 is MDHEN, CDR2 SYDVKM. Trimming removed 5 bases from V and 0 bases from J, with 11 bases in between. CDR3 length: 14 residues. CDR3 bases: TGTGCCAGCAGTCGACAGGAATCCTCCTACGAGCAGTACTTC. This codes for CASSRQESSYEQYF.

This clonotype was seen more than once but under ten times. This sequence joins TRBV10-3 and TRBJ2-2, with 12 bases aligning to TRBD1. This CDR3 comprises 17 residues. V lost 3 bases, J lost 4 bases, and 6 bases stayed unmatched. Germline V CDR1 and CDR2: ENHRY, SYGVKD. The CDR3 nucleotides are TGTGCCATCAGTGAACCGGGACAGGGGGCCCCCACCGGGGAGCTGTTTTTT. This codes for CAISEPGQGAPTGELFF.

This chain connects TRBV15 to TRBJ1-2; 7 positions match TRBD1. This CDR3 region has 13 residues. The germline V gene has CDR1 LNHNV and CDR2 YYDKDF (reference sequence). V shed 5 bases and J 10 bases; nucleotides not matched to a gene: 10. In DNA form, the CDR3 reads TGTGCCACCAGCGGGTACTCCGACAGGGTCTACACCTTC. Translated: CATSGYSDRVYTF. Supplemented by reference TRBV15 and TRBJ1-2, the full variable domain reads DAMVIQNPRYQVTQFGKPVTLSCSQTLNHNVMYWYQQKSSQAPKLLFHYYDKDFNNEADTPDNFQSRRPNTSFCFLDIRSPGLGDTAMYLCATSGYSDRVYTFGSGTRLTVV.

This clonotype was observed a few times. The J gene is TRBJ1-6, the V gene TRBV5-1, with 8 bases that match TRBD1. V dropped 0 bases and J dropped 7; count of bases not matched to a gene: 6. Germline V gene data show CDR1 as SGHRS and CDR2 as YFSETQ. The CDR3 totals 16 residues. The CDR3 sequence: CASSLGGQGGNSPLHF. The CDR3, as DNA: TGCGCCAGCAGCTTGGGAGGACAGGGAGGGAATTCACCCCTCCACTTT.

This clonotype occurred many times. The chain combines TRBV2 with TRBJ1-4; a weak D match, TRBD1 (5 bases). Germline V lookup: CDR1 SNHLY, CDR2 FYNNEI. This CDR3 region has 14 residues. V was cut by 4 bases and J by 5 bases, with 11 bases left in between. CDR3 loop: CASSAGTGNEKLFF. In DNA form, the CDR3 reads TGTGCCAGCAGTGCCGGGACGGGAAATGAAAAACTGTTTTTT.

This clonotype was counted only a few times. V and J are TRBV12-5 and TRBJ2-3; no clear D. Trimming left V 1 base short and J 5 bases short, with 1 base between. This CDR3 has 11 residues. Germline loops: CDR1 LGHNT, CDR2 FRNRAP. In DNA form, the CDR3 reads TGTGCTAGTGGTTTGGGAGATACGCAGTATTTT. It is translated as CASGLGDTQYF.

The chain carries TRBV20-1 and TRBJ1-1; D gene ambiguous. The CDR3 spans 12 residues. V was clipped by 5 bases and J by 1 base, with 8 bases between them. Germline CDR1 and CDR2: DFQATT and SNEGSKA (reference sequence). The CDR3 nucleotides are TGCAGTGCTGATAGGGAGAACACTGAAGCTTTCTTT. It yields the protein CSADRENTEAFF.

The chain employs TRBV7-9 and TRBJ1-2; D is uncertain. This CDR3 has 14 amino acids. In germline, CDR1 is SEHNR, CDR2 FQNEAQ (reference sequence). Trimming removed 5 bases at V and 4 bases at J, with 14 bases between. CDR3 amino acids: CASSISPLGYGYTF. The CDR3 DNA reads TGTGCCAGCAGCATCAGCCCGCTAGGCTATGGCTACACCTTC.

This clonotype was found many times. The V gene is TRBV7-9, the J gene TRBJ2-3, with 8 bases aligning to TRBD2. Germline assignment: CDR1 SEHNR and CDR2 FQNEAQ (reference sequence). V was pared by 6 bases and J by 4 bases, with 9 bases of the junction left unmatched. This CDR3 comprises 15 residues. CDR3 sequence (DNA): TGTGCCAGCAGTCTTAGCGGGGTTGGTGCAGATACGCAGTATTTT. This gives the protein CASSLSGVGADTQYF.

CDR3 in amino acids: CATEASGGLNTGELFF. For the CDR3, the DNA is TGTGCCACCGAGGCAAGCGGGGGGCTGAACACCGGGGAGCTGTTTTTT. V gene TRBV24-1 combines with J gene TRBJ2-2; 9 positions agree with TRBD2. In germline, CDR1 is KGHDR, CDR2 SFDVKD. Trimming at V came to 9 bases and at J to 1 base, leaving 8 bases not matched to a gene. The CDR3 spans 16 residues.

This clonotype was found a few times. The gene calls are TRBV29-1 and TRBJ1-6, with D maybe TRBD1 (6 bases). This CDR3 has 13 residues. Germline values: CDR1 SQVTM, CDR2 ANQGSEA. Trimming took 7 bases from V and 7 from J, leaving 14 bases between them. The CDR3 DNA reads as TGCAGCGCTGGGGGGGGGCGAAATTCACCCCTCCACTTT. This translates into CSAGGGRNSPLHF.

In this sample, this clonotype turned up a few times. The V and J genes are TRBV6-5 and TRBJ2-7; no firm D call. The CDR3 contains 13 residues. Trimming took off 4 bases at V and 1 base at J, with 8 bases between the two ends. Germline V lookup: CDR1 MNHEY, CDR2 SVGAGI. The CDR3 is CASSSRGSYEQYV. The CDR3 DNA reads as TGTGCCAGCAGTTCCCGCGGATCCTACGAGCAGTACGTC.